What follows is one T cell receptor beta chain and its context. The sample originates from a study of blood T cell repertoires in COVID-19. Study background: Spain, Italy and the United States supplied samples that represented acute and convalescent COVID-19. PBMCs, B-cell-depleted T cells, or T cells were the source of the cDNA or gDNA that made up the material.

Produced via immunoSEQ multiplex PCR; TCRdb's table is partial and in-frame only. The sample has around 140,000 clones; approximately 91% are singletons. The sequence was obtained from a man aged 65 to 79 with acute or convalescent COVID-19. Sequenced material: peripheral blood.

This chain's CDR3 is CASSLVLSGNTIYF. In nucleotides, the CDR3 is TGTGCCAGCAGCTTAGTACTTTCTGGAAACACCATATATTTT. The rearrangement links TRBV11-2 to TRBJ1-3, with unresolved D. The CDR3 runs 14 residues. CDR1 and CDR2 from the germline V gene are SGHAT and FQNNGV. V was clipped by 1 base and J by 1 base, with 5 bases between them.